A single sample gave rise to the 18 T cell receptor beta chains below, sequenced in a study of cytomegalovirus exposure and HLA in healthy donors. TCRdb's table, derived via immunoSEQ multiplex PCR, lists solely in-frame clones and lacks some. This sample carries 250,000 to 350,000 clones, over 75% of them seen once, and the ten largest clones take around 0.96%. Sequenced: PBMCs. The receptors stem from a man in his thirties or forties in good health and CMV-seronegative.

The chain uses TRBV7-6 and TRBJ1-4; 8 bases align to TRBD1. V gave up 7 bases and J gave up 6 bases; unmatched junction bases: 7. CDR3 size: 14 residues. The germline gives CDR1 SGHVS, CDR2 FNYEAQ. CDR3 protein: CASNNPTGDEKLFF. CDR3 nucleotides: TGTGCCAGCAACAACCCGACAGGGGATGAAAAACTGTTTTTT.

The V gene is TRBV19, the J gene TRBJ2-1, with TRBD1 matching over 8 bases. Germline V CDR1 and CDR2: LNHDA, SQIVND (reference sequence). With 5 bases clipped from V and 6 bases from J, the junction kept 9 bases outside the gene matches. CDR3 length: 15 amino acids. This chain's CDR3 is CASSQRDRQTNEQFF. The DNA of the CDR3 is TGTGCCAGTAGTCAGAGGGACAGGCAAACCAATGAGCAGTTCTTC.

The chain couples TRBV5-1 to TRBJ1-3, with D possibly matching TRBD1 (6 bases). Trimming left V 4 bases short and J 3 bases short, with 14 bases between. This CDR3 contains 15 residues. Germline CDR1 is SGHRS and CDR2 is YFSETQ. The CDR3, as DNA: TGCGCCAGCAGCATGGGGGCGCAGGGTGGAAACACCATATATTTT. This codes for CASSMGAQGGNTIYF.

The J gene is TRBJ1-5, the V gene TRBV6-6, with D perhaps matching TRBD1 (5 bases). The V gene's germline CDR1 is MNHNY and CDR2 SVGAGI (reference sequence). The CDR3 contains 14 residues. The V end lost 6 bases, the J end lost 4 bases, and 13 bases lay between the germline ends. This CDR3 is CASSPTRGNQPQHF. CDR3 DNA: TGTGCCAGCAGCCCCACAAGGGGAAATCAGCCCCAGCATTTT.

This clone came up once. This chain connects TRBV6-6 to TRBJ1-2; 9 nucleotides match TRBD1. Losses at the gene ends were 4 bases for V and 10 bases for J; bases not matched to a gene: 7. In germline, CDR1 is MNHNY, CDR2 SVGAGI (reference sequence). The CDR3 loop spans 13 amino acids. The CDR3 coding sequence is TGTGCCAGCAGTTTCGGGACAGGGAGGAACTACACCTTC. This sequence encodes CASSFGTGRNYTF.

The V call is TRBV6-5, the J call TRBJ1-1; D uncertain. Trimming took 6 bases from V and 4 from J, leaving 12 bases between them. The CDR3 runs 13 residues. The germline V gene has CDR1 MNHEY and CDR2 SVGAGI. The CDR3 nucleotides are TGTGCCAGCAGCCAGACATTGTTCACTGAAGCTTTCTTT. This gives the protein CASSQTLFTEAFF.

This clone was seen just once. DNA of the CDR3: TGTGCCAGCAGCACAAACCAGGATGAGCAGTTCTTC. Translating gives CASSTNQDEQFF. This rearrangement joins TRBV9 to TRBJ2-1; D call uncertain. Trimming pared 4 bases from V and 8 bases from J, leaving 10 bases between. The CDR3 is 12 amino acids. Germline CDR1 SGDLS, CDR2 YYNGEE.

As for this clone: Other DNA sequences within the sample encode an identical CDR3. The chain employs TRBV19 and TRBJ1-5; possibly TRBD1 for D (5 bases). The CDR3 runs 15 residues. CDR1 and CDR2 from the germline V gene are LNHDA and SQIVND (reference sequence). V lost 3 bases and J 2 bases, leaving 11 bases between the germline ends. DNA of the CDR3: TGTGCCAGTAGTATTGTTTGGGGCGGCAATCAGCCCCAGCATTTT. Translation: CASSIVWGGNQPQHF.

V and J are TRBV15 and TRBJ1-1, with 7 bases identical to TRBD1. With V trimmed by 3 bases and J by 7 bases, 11 bases remained unmatched. CDR3 size: 15 residues. Germline assignment: CDR1 LNHNV and CDR2 YYDKDF (reference sequence). CDR3 amino acids: CATSRGGAGTVEAFF. CDR3 bases: TGTGCCACCAGCAGGGGGGGTGCGGGGACAGTTGAAGCTTTCTTT.

This clone was seen ten or more times. The CDR3 loop reads CASSVSGGAFGNTIYF. CDR3 in DNA: TGTGCCAGCAGCGTTTCAGGGGGCGCGTTTGGAAACACCATATATTTT. This chain connects TRBV9 to TRBJ1-3; 8 bases are shared with TRBD1. The length of the CDR3 is 16 residues. Germline V lookup: CDR1 SGDLS, CDR2 YYNGEE. V shed 2 bases and J 3 bases; nucleotides not matched to a gene: 7.

This chain uses TRBV7-8 with TRBJ1-1; D uncertain. CDR1 and CDR2 (germline): SGHVS, FQNEAQ. This CDR3 is 12 amino acids long. V was shortened by 1 base and J by 6 bases, with 6 bases between the two germline ends. The CDR3 coding sequence is TGTGCCAGCAGCTTAGACCGGGCTGAAGCTTTCTTT. Protein product: CASSLDRAEAFF.

The chain uses TRBV19 and TRBJ2-7, with 8 bases fitting TRBD2. The CDR3 extends over 13 amino acids. V lost 3 bases and J lost 5; bases outside the gene matches: 3. Germline V gene sequence: CDR1 LNHDA, CDR2 SQIVND (reference sequence). The chain's CDR3 is CASSIGGADEQYF. In nucleotides, the CDR3 is TGTGCCAGTAGTATCGGGGGGGCGGACGAGCAGTACTTC.

The rearrangement links TRBV7-6 to TRBJ2-5; 8 bases map to TRBD2. CDR1 SGHVS and CDR2 FNYEAQ come from the germline V gene. The J segment lost 4 bases and the V segment lost 2 bases, leaving 3 bases of the junction unmatched. The length of the CDR3 is 14 residues. The CDR3 loop is CASSLFLAGETQYF. The CDR3 DNA reads as TGTGCCAGCAGCTTATTCCTAGCGGGAGAGACCCAGTACTTC.

The chain carries TRBV7-2 and TRBJ1-1, with TRBD1 matching 9 bases. Unmatched junction bases numbered 11, after V lost 5 bases and J lost 1 base. Germline values: CDR1 SGHTA, CDR2 FQGNSA. The CDR3 sequence is 17 residues long. The CDR3 DNA reads as TGTGCCAGCAGCATTTCCGGGACAGGGAACCCGAACACTGAAGCTTTCTTT. It codes for CASSISGTGNPNTEAFF.

The V call is TRBV2, the J call TRBJ2-7; D may be TRBD2 (6 bases). This CDR3 region has 11 residues. Looked up from germline, CDR1 is SNHLY and CDR2 is FYNNEI. V gave up 2 bases and J gave up 9 bases, with 8 bases separating them. The CDR3 here is CASSEREVQYF. The CDR3 coding sequence is TGTGCCAGCAGTGAAAGGGAGGTGCAGTACTTC.

CDR3 loop: CASSEKSQGPRGYGYTF. As DNA, the CDR3 is TGCGCCAGCAGTGAGAAATCCCAGGGTCCTAGGGGCTATGGCTACACCTTC. The V and J genes are TRBV10-2 and TRBJ1-2; possibly TRBD1 for D (5 bases). Per germline, CDR1 WSHSY and CDR2 SAAADI. The CDR3 consists of 17 residues. The ends were cut back, 2 bases at V and 4 bases at J, with 20 bases in the middle.

This sequence joins TRBV15 and TRBJ1-4; D not resolved. The CDR3 spans 15 residues. V dropped 1 base and J dropped 5 bases, with 11 bases sitting between them. Germline V CDR1 and CDR2: LNHNV, YYDKDF (reference sequence). This chain's CDR3 is CATSRVSQSNEKLFF. CDR3 nucleotide sequence: TGTGCCACCAGCAGAGTATCACAGAGCAATGAAAAACTGTTTTTT.

The chain couples TRBV4-1 to TRBJ1-1; 8 bases line up with TRBD1. Germline CDR1 reads MGHRA; CDR2 reads YSYEKL. The CDR3 is 16 amino acids. V trimming: 4 bases; J trimming: 1 base; junction bases outside the gene matches: 8. In nucleotides, the CDR3 is TGCGCCAGCAGCCCCCGACAGGGGCGGTGGAACACTGAAGCTTTCTTT. Its translation: CASSPRQGRWNTEAFF.